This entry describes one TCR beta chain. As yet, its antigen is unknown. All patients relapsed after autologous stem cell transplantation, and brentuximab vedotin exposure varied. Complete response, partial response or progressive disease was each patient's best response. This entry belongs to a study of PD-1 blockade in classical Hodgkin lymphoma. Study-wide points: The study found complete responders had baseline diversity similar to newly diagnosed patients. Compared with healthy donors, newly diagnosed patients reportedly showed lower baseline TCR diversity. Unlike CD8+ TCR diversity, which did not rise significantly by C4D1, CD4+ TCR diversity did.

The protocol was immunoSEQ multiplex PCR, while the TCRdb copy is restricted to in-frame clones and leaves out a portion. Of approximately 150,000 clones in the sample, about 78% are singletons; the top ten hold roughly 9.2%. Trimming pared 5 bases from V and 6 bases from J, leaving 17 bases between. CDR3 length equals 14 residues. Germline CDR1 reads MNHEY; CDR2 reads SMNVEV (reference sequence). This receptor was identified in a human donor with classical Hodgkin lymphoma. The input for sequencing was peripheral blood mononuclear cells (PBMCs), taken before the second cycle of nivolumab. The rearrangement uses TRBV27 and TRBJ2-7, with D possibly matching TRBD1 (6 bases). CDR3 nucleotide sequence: TGTGCCAGCAGTGAACCGGGACACCGTGCCGAGCAGTACTTC. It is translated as CASSEPGHRAEQYF.